Listed below are T cell receptor beta chains from one sample, sequenced in a study of cytotoxic CD8 clonotypes in ibrutinib-treated CLL. Some clones are missing from TCRdb's copy, which holds only in-frame ones; the method was immunoSEQ multiplex PCR. The data hold around 15,000 clones, with 70% to 90% observed a single time. Sequenced material: PBMCs, taken before ibrutinib treatment. The receptors stem from a human donor with chronic lymphocytic leukemia. Both conserved end residues are part of each CDR3. Fields, in order: D gene, clone size, J gene, V gene, CDR3 DNA, CDR3 protein. D genes are given only for firm matches. Size tells how often a clone was seen (once, few, many) or the class of an expanded clone, and some rows leave it out.

D: NA; size: once; J: TRBJ2-7; V: TRBV11-2; DNA: TGTGCCAGCAGACCCATTAAAGGCGGGGAGAGAGTCTACGAGCAGTACTTC; CDR3: CASRPIKGGERVYEQYF
D: NA; size: NA; J: TRBJ1-5; V: TRBV7-3; DNA: TGTGCCAGCAGCTTAATCGGGGGTAGCAATCAGCCCCAGCATTTT; CDR3: CASSLIGGSNQPQHF
D: TRBD2; size: NA; J: TRBJ2-7; V: TRBV10-3; DNA: TGTGCCATCAGTGAGTCAGCAGCGGGAGTTCGGCACGAGCAGTACTTC; CDR3: CAISESAAGVRHEQYF
D: TRBD1; size: NA; J: TRBJ1-4; V: TRBV2; DNA: TGTGCCAGCTACAGGGGCCTTAATGAAAAACTGTTTTTT; CDR3: CASYRGLNEKLFF
D: NA; size: NA; J: TRBJ2-7; V: TRBV2; DNA: TGTGCCAGCTACCTGGGTCTCTCCTTTTACGAGCAGTACTTC; CDR3: CASYLGLSFYEQYF
D: TRBD1; size: NA; J: TRBJ2-5; V: TRBV27; DNA: TGTGCCAGCCGGACAGGGGGAATACAGACCCAGTACTTC; CDR3: CASRTGGIQTQYF
D: NA; size: NA; J: TRBJ2-7; V: TRBV28; DNA: TGTGCCAGCAGTTTAGACGGATCCTACGAGCAGTACTTC; CDR3: CASSLDGSYEQYF
D: NA; size: few; J: TRBJ1-4; V: TRBV6-6; DNA: TGTGCCAGCAGTTTAAGAACCCCTGACGGTGAGGAAAAACTGTTTTTT; CDR3: CASSLRTPDGEEKLFF
D: TRBD1; size: once; J: TRBJ1-3; V: TRBV18; DNA: TGTGCCAGCTCACCGGGGACAGGGGGCGCGGACACCATATATTTT; CDR3: CASSPGTGGADTIYF
D: TRBD2; size: NA; J: TRBJ2-5; V: TRBV6-6; DNA: TGTGCCAGCAGTCGGACTAGCGGATTACAAGAGACCCAGTACTTC; CDR3: CASSRTSGLQETQYF
D: TRBD1; size: NA; J: TRBJ2-1; V: TRBV5-6; DNA: TGTGCCAGCAGCTCCACAGGGGTGTCCTACAATGAGCAGTTCTTC; CDR3: CASSSTGVSYNEQFF
D: NA; size: few; J: TRBJ1-4; V: TRBV11-2; DNA: TGTGCCAGCAGCTTAAGCAGGGAAAAACTGTTTTTT; CDR3: CASSLSREKLFF
D: TRBD2; size: NA; J: TRBJ2-1; V: TRBV19; DNA: TGTGCCAGTAGTCCACTTACTAGCGGGATATTCAATGAGCAGTTCTTC; CDR3: CASSPLTSGIFNEQFF
D: TRBD1; size: NA; J: TRBJ2-5; V: TRBV27; DNA: TGTGCCAGCAGTCCTGATCCCAGGGGGCTGGAGACCCAGTACTTC; CDR3: CASSPDPRGLETQYF